This TCR beta chain appears in the sequencing data of a study of blood T cell repertoires in COVID-19. V was clipped by 5 bases and J by 5 bases; unmatched bases: 19. The CDR3 covers 18 residues. Germline loops: CDR1 LNHDA, CDR2 SQIVND (reference sequence). Study processing details: Amplification of reference gene primers provided the estimated nucleated cell counts. Here immunoSEQ multiplex PCR was the method, and the copy in TCRdb shows in-frame clones only, minus some. That table furnishes V, J and clone size, whereas the DNA furnished D and trimming. The sample holds around 70,000 clones, about four fifths seen once.

This chain joins TRBV19 and TRBJ1-1; 8 nucleotides match TRBD1. The origin of this receptor is a woman in her seventies with acute or convalescent COVID-19. Sequencing was performed on peripheral blood. CDR3 region: CASSPHRDRNSWRTEAFF. CDR3 in DNA: TGTGCCAGTAGTCCACACCGGGACAGGAATTCTTGGAGGACTGAAGCTTTCTTT.